These T cell receptor beta chains were read from a single sample in a study of identical twins. One entry per CDR3 protein, called by TCRdb with MiXCR from the 5' RACE reads. The sample includes 750,000 to 950,000 distinct CDR3 sequences, roughly 12% of them seen just once. These sequences were also reported in another study, on yellow fever vaccine responses in identical twins.

Sequenced material: PBMCs. Every receptor here comes from a woman between 18 and 30 years old in good health. Both conserved end residues are part of each CDR3.

V	CDR3
TRBV2	CASSESLPDLGSNEQFF
TRBV28	CASSLVGLLPDYYNEQFF
TRBV7-9	CASSGLFPNTEAFF
TRBV12-3/TRBV12-4	CASRINSRDTGELFF
TRBV4-1	CASSQARPETQYF
TRBV24-1	CATSDPDRGETQYF
TRBV5-6	CASSQTGSGNTIYF
TRBV10-1	CASSRTTNEKLFF
TRBV12-3/TRBV12-4	CASGSPLHF
TRBV29-1	CSVAPGGEQFF
TRBV7-9	CASSLVGSGEQYF
TRBV21-1	CASSKVPRPGQGANEQFF
TRBV28	CASSFRAGGKNIQYF
TRBV5-1	CASSLEDRGATKNIQYF
TRBV5-1	CASSSETSGKNIQYF
TRBV7-9	CASTSYGGEKLFF
TRBV27	CASSWERGGNTGELFF
TRBV20-1	CSAPPDSNGYEQYF
TRBV15	CATSRDKVGYTF